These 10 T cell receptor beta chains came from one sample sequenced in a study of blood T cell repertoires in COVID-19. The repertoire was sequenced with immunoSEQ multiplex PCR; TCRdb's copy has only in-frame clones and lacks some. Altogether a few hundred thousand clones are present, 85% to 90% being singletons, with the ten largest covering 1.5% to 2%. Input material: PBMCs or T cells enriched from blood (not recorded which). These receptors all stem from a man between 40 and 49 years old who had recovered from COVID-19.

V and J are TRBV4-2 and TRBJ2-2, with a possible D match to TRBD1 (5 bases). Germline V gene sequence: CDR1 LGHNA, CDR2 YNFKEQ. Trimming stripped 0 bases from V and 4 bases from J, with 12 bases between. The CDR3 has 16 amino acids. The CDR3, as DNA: TGTGCCAGCAGCCAAGATGGTCGGACACTCACCGGGGAGCTGTTTTTT. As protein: CASSQDGRTLTGELFF.

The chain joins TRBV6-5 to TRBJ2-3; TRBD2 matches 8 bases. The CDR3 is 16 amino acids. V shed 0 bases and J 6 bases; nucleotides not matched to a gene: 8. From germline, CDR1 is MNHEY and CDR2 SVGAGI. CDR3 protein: CASSYSMGTRRDTQYF. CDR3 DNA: TGTGCCAGCAGTTACTCGATGGGGACTAGGAGGGATACGCAGTATTTT.

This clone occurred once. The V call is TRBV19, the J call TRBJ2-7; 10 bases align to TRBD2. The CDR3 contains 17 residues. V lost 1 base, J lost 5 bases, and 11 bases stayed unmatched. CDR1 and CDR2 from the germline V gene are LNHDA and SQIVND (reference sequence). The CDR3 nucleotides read TGTGCCAGTAGTATAGCACCGCTAGCGGGAGATAGACACGAGCAGTACTTC. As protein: CASSIAPLAGDRHEQYF.

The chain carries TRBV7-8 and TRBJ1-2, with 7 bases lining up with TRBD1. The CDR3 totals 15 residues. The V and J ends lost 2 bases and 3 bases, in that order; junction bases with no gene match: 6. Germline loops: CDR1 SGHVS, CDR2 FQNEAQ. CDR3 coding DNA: TGTGCCAGCAGCTTACGGGACAGAGTTGACTATGGCTACACCTTC. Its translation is CASSLRDRVDYGYTF.

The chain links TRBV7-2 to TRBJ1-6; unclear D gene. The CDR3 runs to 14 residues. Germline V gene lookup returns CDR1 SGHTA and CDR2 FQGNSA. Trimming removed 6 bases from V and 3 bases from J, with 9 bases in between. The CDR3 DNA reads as TGTGCCAGCAGTGTCCCGGGCTATAATTCACCCCTCCACTTT. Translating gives CASSVPGYNSPLHF.

CDR3 residues: CASSGSDYEQYF. DNA for the CDR3: TGTGCCAGCAGCGGGAGCGATTACGAGCAGTACTTC. The chain couples TRBV28 to TRBJ2-7; TRBD2 might be the D (6 bases). The germline V gene has CDR1 MDHEN and CDR2 SYDVKM. Trimming shortened V by 6 bases and J by 4 bases, and 10 bases separated the two germline ends. CDR3 length: 12 amino acids.

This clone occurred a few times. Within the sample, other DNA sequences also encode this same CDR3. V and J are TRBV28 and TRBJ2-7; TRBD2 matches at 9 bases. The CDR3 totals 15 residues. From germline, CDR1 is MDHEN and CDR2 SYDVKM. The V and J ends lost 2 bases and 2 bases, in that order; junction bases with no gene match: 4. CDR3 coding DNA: TGTGCCAGCAGTTTAGTGGCGGGAGGGCCCTACGAGCAGTACTTC. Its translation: CASSLVAGGPYEQYF.

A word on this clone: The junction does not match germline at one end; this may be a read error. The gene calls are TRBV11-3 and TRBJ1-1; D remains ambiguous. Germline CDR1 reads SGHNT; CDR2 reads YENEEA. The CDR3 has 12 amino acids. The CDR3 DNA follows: TGTGCCAGCATCTTAGGTAGCTCTGAAGCTTTCTTT. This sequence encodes CASILGSSEAFF.

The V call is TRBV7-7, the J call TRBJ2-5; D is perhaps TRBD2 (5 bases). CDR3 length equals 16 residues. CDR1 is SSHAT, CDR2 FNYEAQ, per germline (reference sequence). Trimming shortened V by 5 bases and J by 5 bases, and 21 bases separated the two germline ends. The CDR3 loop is CASSPRTGVGWETQYF. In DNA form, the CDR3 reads TGTGCCAGCAGCCCGAGGACCGGGGTCGGATGGGAGACCCAGTACTTC.

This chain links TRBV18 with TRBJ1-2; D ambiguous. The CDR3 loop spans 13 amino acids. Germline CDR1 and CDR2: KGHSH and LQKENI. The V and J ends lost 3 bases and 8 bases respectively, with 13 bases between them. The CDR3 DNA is TGTGCCAGCTCACCTAGGCAGGAACACGGCTACACCTTC. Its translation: CASSPRQEHGYTF. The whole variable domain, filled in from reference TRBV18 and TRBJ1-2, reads NAGVMQNPRHLVRRRGQEARLRCSPMKGHSHVYWYRQLPEEGLKFMVYLQKENIIDESGMPKERFSAEFPKEGPSILRIQQVVRGDSAAYFCASSPRQEHGYTFGSGTRLTVV.